The clone carrying this TCR beta chain was found once. This entry comes from a study of blood T cell repertoires in COVID-19. For the study at large: The study drew acute and convalescent COVID-19 samples from the United States, Italy and Spain. The analysed material was cDNA or gDNA that came from T cells, B-cell-depleted T cells, or PBMCs.

CDR1 is SNHLY and CDR2 is FYNNEI in the germline V gene. J lost 0 bases, V lost 5 bases, and 6 bases had no gene match. The CDR3 covers 16 residues. Authors' analysis steps: Amplification with reference gene primers provided the estimates of nucleated cell counts. TCRdb keeps only in-frame clones here, not all; method: immunoSEQ multiplex PCR. D and trimming were read from the DNA, whereas the V and J calls and clone size are those reported in that table. Of over 200,000 clones in the sample, 84% were seen once. The chain joins TRBV2 to TRBJ2-4, with 8 bases that match TRBD1. Sequenced input: peripheral blood. The sequence came from a woman older than 75 with active or convalescent COVID-19. The CDR3 DNA reads TGTGCCAGCAGTCCCGGGACAGGTCTAGCCAAAAACATTCAGTACTTC. Amino acid sequence: CASSPGTGLAKNIQYF.